Listed below are T cell receptor beta chains from one sample, sequenced in a study of OX40 agonist ivuxolimab in advanced cancers. TCRdb's table, derived via immunoSEQ multiplex PCR, lists solely in-frame clones and lacks some. Among 50,000 to 70,000 clones listed, around 86% were seen once. The sequencing here drew on CD4+ or CD8+ T cells sorted from blood, taken in a trial of the OX40 agonist ivuxolimab. These receptors were collected from an adult with an advanced solid tumor such as melanoma, head and neck, liver or kidney cancer. The CDR3 runs from the conserved cysteine through the conserved F or W. The order of the fields is J gene, CDR3 length, V gene, CDR3 protein.

J: TRBJ2-5; length: 13; V: TRBV7-7; CDR3: CASSSRVQETQYF
J: TRBJ2-3; length: 16; V: TRBV18; CDR3: CASSPLSGRGTDTQYF
J: TRBJ1-5; length: 11; V: TRBV27; CDR3: CNPGFGQPQHF
J: TRBJ1-4; length: 14; V: TRBV9; CDR3: CASSPLGSAEKLFF
J: TRBJ2-3; length: 16; V: TRBV7-8; CDR3: CASSPHQGRFTDTQYF
J: TRBJ2-7; length: 15; V: TRBV7-8; CDR3: CASSLLFQGAYEQYF
J: TRBJ2-7; length: 11; V: TRBV2; CDR3: CASTSWDEQYF
J: TRBJ2-7; length: 13; V: TRBV25-1; CDR3: CATTPAGSYEQYF
J: TRBJ1-1; length: 15; V: TRBV6-5; CDR3: CASSYSSAGRTEAFF
J: TRBJ2-7; length: 18; V: TRBV19; CDR3: CASSIEGRWSGGSYEQYF
J: TRBJ2-5; length: 13; V: TRBV5-6; CDR3: CASSRGAGETQYF
J: TRBJ2-7; length: 15; V: TRBV7-2; CDR3: CASSLTGTAAYEQYF
J: TRBJ1-1; length: 14; V: TRBV2; CDR3: CASSDSGKWTEAFF
J: TRBJ2-3; length: 15; V: TRBV4-1; CDR3: CASSRTGDSTDTQYF
J: TRBJ1-5; length: 15; V: TRBV28; CDR3: CASSRVYLGNQPQHF
J: TRBJ2-5; length: 16; V: TRBV18; CDR3: CASSPRTSGSGETQYF
J: TRBJ1-2; length: 14; V: TRBV5-1; CDR3: CASSSGTGNYGYTF
J: TRBJ1-1; length: 18; V: TRBV21-1; CDR3: CASKAPTGGANYNTEAFF
J: TRBJ1-2; length: 12; V: TRBV25-1; CDR3: CASSDSKDGYTF